One sample yielded the 31 T cell receptor beta chains listed below, sequenced in a study of blood T cell repertoires in COVID-19. Data came from immunoSEQ multiplex PCR; TCRdb stores just in-frame clones and leaves some out. The data contain about 24,000 clones, roughly nine tenths of them seen just once; the ten biggest clones take up just under 20%. Sequences were obtained from peripheral blood. Every receptor here comes from a human donor in a cohort sampled during active COVID-19.

This sequence joins TRBV5-1 and TRBJ2-3; 8 bases match TRBD2. The CDR3 covers 16 residues. CDR1 is SGHRS and CDR2 is YFSETQ in the germline V gene. Unmatched junction bases numbered 7, after V lost 2 bases and J lost 2 bases. CDR3 sequence: CASSLLADRPTDTQYF. The CDR3 nucleotides read TGCGCCAGCAGCTTACTAGCGGATCGCCCCACAGATACGCAGTATTTT.

The chain links TRBV10-3 to TRBJ1-3; D unresolved. V was trimmed by 6 bases and J by 0 bases, leaving 9 bases between them. The CDR3 has 14 residues. CDR1 is ENHRY, CDR2 SYGVKD, per germline. CDR3 loop: CAIRDGDSGNTIYF. CDR3 nucleotide sequence: TGTGCCATCAGAGACGGAGACTCTGGAAACACCATATATTTT.

The chain couples TRBV2 to TRBJ2-7, with 7 bases fitting TRBD2. The ends lost 5 bases at V and 6 bases at J; junction bases unmatched: 7. The CDR3 is 13 amino acids. CDR1 SNHLY and CDR2 FYNNEI come from the germline V gene. CDR3 loop: CASSFSGGSEQYF. The DNA for the CDR3 is TGTGCCAGCAGTTTTTCGGGGGGTAGCGAGCAGTACTTC.

Here the CDR3 DNA reads TGTGCCAGCCTGGACAGTGTAAATTCACCCCTCCACTTT. Its protein is CASLDSVNSPLHF. The J gene is TRBJ1-6, the V gene TRBV2; perhaps TRBD1 as D (6 bases). CDR3 size: 13 residues. Per germline, CDR1 SNHLY and CDR2 FYNNEI. V was trimmed by 8 bases and J by 7 bases, leaving 12 bases between them.

The chain couples TRBV6-2 or TRBV6-3 to TRBJ2-3; D is perhaps TRBD2 (5 bases). The CDR3 is 18 amino acids. Trimming left V 0 bases short and J 2 bases short, with 18 bases between. Germline CDR1 is MNHEY and CDR2 is SVGEGT. CDR3 in amino acids: CASSYSMRRLAPTDTQYF. CDR3 nucleotides: TGTGCCAGCAGTTACTCGATGAGGAGGCTAGCCCCCACAGATACGCAGTATTTT.

The rearrangement links TRBV7-9 to TRBJ1-2; 7 bases are shared with TRBD1. V gave up 5 bases and J gave up 1 base; unmatched junction bases: 10. CDR3 length: 16 residues. Germline-derived CDR1 and CDR2 are SEHNR and FQNEAQ (reference sequence). The CDR3 nucleotides are TGTGCCAGCAGCCTAATCGACAACAGGGGTAACTATGGCTACACCTTC. It translates to CASSLIDNRGNYGYTF.

The gene calls are TRBV15 and TRBJ1-1, with D maybe TRBD1 (5 bases). The CDR3 is made up of 15 amino acids. The V gene's germline CDR1 is LNHNV and CDR2 YYDKDF (reference sequence). V lost 0 bases and J 0 bases, leaving 8 bases between the germline ends. This CDR3 is CATSRDRQMNTEAFF. DNA for the CDR3: TGTGCCACCAGCAGAGATAGACAGATGAACACTGAAGCTTTCTTT.

This sequence joins TRBV5-4 and TRBJ2-5; 9 bases are shared with TRBD2. Germline CDR1 SGHNT, CDR2 YYREEE (reference sequence). V lost 3 bases and J lost 1; bases outside the gene matches: 4. The length of the CDR3 is 15 residues. CDR3 sequence reads: CASSYKAGGQETQYF. CDR3 in DNA: TGTGCCAGCAGCTATAAAGCGGGGGGCCAAGAGACCCAGTACTTC.

This sequence joins TRBV9 and TRBJ2-2; 8 nucleotides align to TRBD1. Germline CDR1 is SGDLS and CDR2 is YYNGEE. J gave up 6 bases and V 5 bases, and 12 bases lay outside the gene matches. The CDR3 has 16 residues. For the CDR3, the DNA is TGTGCCAGCAGTGGAGGACAGGGACTTAATTCCGGGGAGCTGTTTTTT. Translated, it gives CASSGGQGLNSGELFF.

J is TRBJ2-7 and V is TRBV7-2, with a weak D call TRBD2 (5 bases). Germline values: CDR1 SGHTA, CDR2 FQGNSA. This CDR3 has 15 residues. With 0 bases removed from V and 2 bases from J, the gap between germline ends came to 11 bases. The CDR3 protein is CASSLARGSPYEQYF. CDR3 bases: TGTGCCAGCAGCTTAGCGCGAGGGAGCCCCTACGAGCAGTACTTC.

The DNA for the CDR3 is TGCGCCAGCAGTTCTAGCGGGGTTGGCGGGGAGCTGTTTTTT. This encodes CASSSSGVGGELFF. The V gene is TRBV10-1, the J gene TRBJ2-2, with 9 bases lining up with TRBD2. This CDR3 spans 14 amino acids. Germline V gene data show CDR1 as WNHNN and CDR2 as SYGVQD (reference sequence). Trimming cost V 5 bases and J 7 bases; bases outside gene matches: 5.

This chain links TRBV11-3 with TRBJ2-3; 13 positions agree with TRBD2. Trimming cost V 5 bases and J 6 bases; bases outside gene matches: 5. The CDR3 is made up of 15 amino acids. Germline assignment: CDR1 SGHNT and CDR2 YENEEA. For the CDR3, the DNA is TGTGCCAGCAGCCGAGGGACTAGCGGGGAGGATACGCAGTATTTT. Its protein is CASSRGTSGEDTQYF. Full variable domain (remainder filled in from reference TRBV11-3 and TRBJ2-3): EAGVVQSPRYKIIEKKQPVAFWCNPISGHNTLYWYLQNLGQGPELLIRYENEEAVDDSQLPKDRFSAERLKGVDSTLKIQPAELGDSAVYLCASSRGTSGEDTQYFGPGTRLTVL.

The rearrangement links TRBV12-5 to TRBJ2-7; 11 bases fit TRBD2. The J segment lost 0 bases and the V segment lost 1 base, leaving 11 bases of the junction unmatched. Germline loops: CDR1 LGHNT, CDR2 FRNRAP. CDR3 length equals 19 residues. CDR3 sequence reads: CASGLAPFSGGESSYEQYF. The CDR3 DNA reads as TGTGCTAGTGGTTTGGCCCCGTTTAGCGGGGGGGAGAGCTCCTACGAGCAGTACTTC.

The genes are TRBV3-1 (or the pseudogene TRBV3-2) and TRBJ1-5; TRBD1 matches at 9 bases. CDR3 length: 16 amino acids. Germline V gives CDR1 LGHDT, CDR2 YNNKEL (reference sequence). Losses at the gene ends were 0 bases for V and 4 bases for J; bases not matched to a gene: 4. This CDR3 is CASSQDWGQGNQPQHF. CDR3 nucleotide sequence: TGTGCCAGCAGCCAAGACTGGGGACAGGGTAATCAGCCCCAGCATTTT.

This clone was observed a handful of times. V usage is TRBV5-6 and J usage is TRBJ2-5; 8 nucleotides agree with TRBD2. The CDR3 loop spans 16 amino acids. Germline CDR1 reads SGHDT; CDR2 reads YYEEEE. With 4 bases clipped from V and 2 bases from J, the junction kept 10 bases outside the gene matches. This CDR3 reads CASSTLKGTSQETQYF. The CDR3, as DNA: TGTGCCAGCAGCACCCTTAAGGGGACTAGTCAAGAGACCCAGTACTTC.

V usage is TRBV7-9 and J usage is TRBJ2-5, with TRBD2 as a possible D gene (5 bases). The germline V gene encodes CDR1 SEHNR and CDR2 FQNEAQ (reference sequence). This CDR3 has 16 amino acids. Trimming stripped 5 bases from V and 0 bases from J, with 16 bases between. The CDR3 reads CASSRPGRNNQETQYF. As DNA, the CDR3 is TGTGCCAGCAGCCGACCTGGGAGAAATAACCAAGAGACCCAGTACTTC.

The rearrangement links TRBV5-5 to TRBJ2-1; D may be TRBD1 (6 bases). Trimming took off 3 bases at V and 7 bases at J, with 20 bases between the two ends. The CDR3 is 16 residues long. The V gene's germline CDR1 is SGHKS and CDR2 YYEKEE (reference sequence). The CDR3 sequence: CASSWIGDTPTNEQFF. As DNA, the CDR3 is TGTGCCAGCAGCTGGATAGGGGACACACCTACGAATGAGCAGTTCTTC. The variable domain in full, completed from reference TRBV5-5 and TRBJ2-1, reads DAGVTQSPTHLIKTRGQQVTLRCSPISGHKSVSWYQQVLGQGPQFIFQYYEKEERGRGNFPDRFSARQFPNYSSELNVNALLLGDSALYLCASSWIGDTPTNEQFFGPGTRLTVL.

This clone was picked up a small number of times. The chain recombines TRBV2 with TRBJ1-5; D is uncertain. The CDR3 sequence is 12 residues long. V was cut by 8 bases and J by 3 bases, with 8 bases left in between. Germline V gene lookup returns CDR1 SNHLY and CDR2 FYNNEI. CDR3: CASAGANQPQHF. The CDR3 DNA reads as TGTGCCAGCGCGGGTGCCAATCAGCCCCAGCATTTT.

The rearrangement joins TRBV5-1 to TRBJ1-4; D is unresolved. CDR3 length: 13 residues. Germline V gene lookup returns CDR1 SGHRS and CDR2 YFSETQ. Trimming stripped 4 bases from V and 6 bases from J, with 10 bases between. CDR3 DNA: TGCGCCAGCAGCGGGTCCGGGGATGAAAAACTGTTTTTT. It codes for CASSGSGDEKLFF.

The J gene is TRBJ2-1, the V gene TRBV5-5, with 10 nucleotides matching TRBD2. Germline values: CDR1 SGHKS, CDR2 YYEKEE (reference sequence). Losses at the gene ends were 0 bases for V and 3 bases for J; bases not matched to a gene: 9. This CDR3 spans 18 amino acids. For the CDR3, the DNA is TGTGCCAGCAGCTTGGGGCTAGCGGGGGCCGGGAACTACAATGAGCAGTTCTTC. This encodes CASSLGLAGAGNYNEQFF.

This sequence joins TRBV6-1 and TRBJ1-1, with D possibly matching TRBD1 (5 bases). From germline, CDR1 is MNHNS and CDR2 SASEGT. Trimming took 1 base from V and 7 from J, leaving 16 bases between them. The CDR3 consists of 15 residues. Written as DNA, the CDR3 is TGTGCCAGCAGTGAAGTCGGCGGGGCCCGGGGTGAAGCTTTCTTT. Its protein product is CASSEVGGARGEAFF.

This rearrangement joins TRBV7-9 to TRBJ2-5; tentatively, D is TRBD1 (7 bases). V shed 6 bases and J shed 2 bases, with 16 bases lying between them. The germline CDR1 and CDR2 sequences are SEHNR and FQNEAQ (reference sequence). The length of the CDR3 is 15 residues. CDR3 DNA: TGTGCCAGCAGGCTCGGGAGACAGGGACAAGAGACCCAGTACTTC. Translated: CASRLGRQGQETQYF.

This chain links TRBV19 with TRBJ2-5; possibly TRBD2 for D (5 bases). Germline values: CDR1 LNHDA, CDR2 SQIVND (reference sequence). V was cut by 6 bases and J by 3 bases, with 17 bases left in between. The CDR3 spans 15 residues. The CDR3 DNA follows: TGTGCCAGTAGCCTCGGGCCTAGCAGAGAAGAGACCCAGTACTTC. This gives the protein CASSLGPSREETQYF.

The V gene is TRBV18, the J gene TRBJ1-4; possible D gene TRBD1, 6 bases. Trimming shortened V by 4 bases and J by 0 bases, and 9 bases separated the two germline ends. CDR1 is KGHSH, CDR2 LQKENI, per germline. The CDR3 is made up of 15 amino acids. The CDR3 bases are TGTGCCAGCTCACAATGGACAGCAACTAATGAAAAACTGTTTTTT. Its translation is CASSQWTATNEKLFF. Looking up the rest from reference TRBV18 and TRBJ1-4 gives the full variable domain: NAGVMQNPRHLVRRRGQEARLRCSPMKGHSHVYWYRQLPEEGLKFMVYLQKENIIDESGMPKERFSAEFPKEGPSILRIQQVVRGDSAAYFCASSQWTATNEKLFFGSGTQLSVL.

DNA for the CDR3: TGTGCCAGCAGTTACCTCGGAGATACGCAGTATTTT. Its translation is CASSYLGDTQYF. The rearrangement uses TRBV2 and TRBJ2-3; D is ambiguous. The CDR3 length is 12 residues. Germline CDR1 SNHLY, CDR2 FYNNEI. V lost 5 bases and J lost 5, with 8 bases in between. The whole variable domain, remainder taken from reference TRBV2 and TRBJ2-3, is EPEVTQTPSHQVTQMGQEVILRCVPISNHLYFYWYRQILGQKVEFLVSFYNNEISEKSEIFDDQFSVERPDGSNFTLKIRSTKLEDSAMYFCASSYLGDTQYFGPGTRLTVL.

The chain uses TRBV3-1 (or the pseudogene TRBV3-2) and TRBJ1-1; D perhaps matches TRBD1 (6 bases). Trimming took off 3 bases at V and 8 bases at J, with 16 bases between the two ends. Germline CDR1 LGHDT, CDR2 YNNKEL (reference sequence). The CDR3 is 14 amino acids. The CDR3 DNA reads as TGTGCCAGCAGCCAGCTTACCGGGACAACAGAAGCTTTCTTT. It codes for CASSQLTGTTEAFF.

This clone was found a few times. The chain joins TRBV27 to TRBJ2-6; D remains unclear. V was shortened by 5 bases and J by 2 bases, with 16 bases between the two germline ends. This CDR3 is 17 amino acids long. The germline V gene encodes CDR1 MNHEY and CDR2 SMNVEV (reference sequence). CDR3 nucleotide sequence: TGTGCCAGCAGTCCCATCTCAGGCCGTACTGGGGCCAACGTCCTGACTTTC. Protein: CASSPISGRTGANVLTF.

The chain joins TRBV18 to TRBJ1-2, with a weak D call TRBD1 (6 bases). V lost 3 bases and J lost 5, with 10 bases in between. Germline V lookup: CDR1 KGHSH, CDR2 LQKENI. CDR3 length: 13 amino acids. CDR3 sequence reads: CASSPGQLYGYTF. For the CDR3, the DNA is TGTGCCAGCTCACCCGGACAGCTTTATGGCTACACCTTC. The full variable domain, its missing parts supplied by reference TRBV18 and TRBJ1-2, is NAGVMQNPRHLVRRRGQEARLRCSPMKGHSHVYWYRQLPEEGLKFMVYLQKENIIDESGMPKERFSAEFPKEGPSILRIQQVVRGDSAAYFCASSPGQLYGYTFGSGTRLTVV.

The V call is TRBV5-1, the J call TRBJ1-1; D gene unclear. There are 15 residues in the CDR3. Germline CDR1 reads SGHRS; CDR2 reads YFSETQ. Trimming cost V 0 bases and J 1 base, with 10 bases left between them. CDR3 nucleotides: TGCGCCAGCAGCTTGGCCACGACACGGAACACTGAAGCTTTCTTT. It encodes CASSLATTRNTEAFF.

V usage is TRBV28 and J usage is TRBJ2-7, with 7 positions matching TRBD1. With V trimmed by 4 bases and J by 1 base, 7 bases remained unmatched. The CDR3 loop spans 15 amino acids. In germline, CDR1 is MDHEN, CDR2 SYDVKM. The CDR3 sequence: CASSSPGGLSYEQYF. CDR3 coding DNA: TGTGCCAGCAGTTCCCCAGGGGGTTTATCCTACGAGCAGTACTTC.

This chain connects TRBV7-9 to TRBJ1-2; perhaps TRBD1 as D (6 bases). The V end was cut by 10 bases, the J end by 3 bases, with 15 bases between. Looked up from germline, CDR1 is SEHNR and CDR2 is FQNEAQ (reference sequence). The CDR3 totals 13 residues. CDR3 DNA sequence: TGTGCCATCCCACCTGGGACACACTATGGCTACACCTTC. This gives the protein CAIPPGTHYGYTF.